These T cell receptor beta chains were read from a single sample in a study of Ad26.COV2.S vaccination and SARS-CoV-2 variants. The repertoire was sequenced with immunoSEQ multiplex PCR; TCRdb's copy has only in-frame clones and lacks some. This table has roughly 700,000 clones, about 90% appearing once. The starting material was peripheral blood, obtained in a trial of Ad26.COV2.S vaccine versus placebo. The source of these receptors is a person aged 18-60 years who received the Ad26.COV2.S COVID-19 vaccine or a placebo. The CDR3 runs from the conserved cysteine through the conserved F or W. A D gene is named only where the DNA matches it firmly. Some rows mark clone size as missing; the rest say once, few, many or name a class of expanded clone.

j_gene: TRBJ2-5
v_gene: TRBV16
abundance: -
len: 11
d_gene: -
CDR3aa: CASSQQETQYF
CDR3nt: TGTGCCAGCAGCCAGCAAGAGACCCAGTACTTC

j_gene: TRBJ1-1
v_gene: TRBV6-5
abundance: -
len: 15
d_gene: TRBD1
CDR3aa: CAAHRGLGGGTEAFF
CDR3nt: TGTGCCGCGCACAGGGGGCTAGGAGGGGGGACTGAAGCTTTCTTT

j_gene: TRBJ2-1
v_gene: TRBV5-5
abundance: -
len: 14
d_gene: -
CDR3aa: CASSFGPGHGEQFF
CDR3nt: TGTGCCAGCAGCTTCGGACCGGGGCATGGGGAGCAGTTCTTC

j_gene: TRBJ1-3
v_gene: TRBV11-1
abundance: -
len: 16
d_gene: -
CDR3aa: CASSFRRVASGNTIYF
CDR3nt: TGTGCCAGCAGCTTTCGCAGGGTAGCCTCTGGAAACACCATATATTTT

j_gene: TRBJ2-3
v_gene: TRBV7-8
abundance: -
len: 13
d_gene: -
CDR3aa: CASSYFSTDTQYF
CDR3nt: TGTGCCAGCAGCTACTTTAGCACAGATACGCAGTATTTT

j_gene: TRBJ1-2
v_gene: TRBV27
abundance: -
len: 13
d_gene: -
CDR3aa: CASSLRQGYGYTF
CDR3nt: TGTGCCAGCAGTTTACGTCAGGGGTATGGCTACACCTTC

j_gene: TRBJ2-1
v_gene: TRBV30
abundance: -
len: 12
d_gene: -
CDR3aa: CAWSVPGNEQFF
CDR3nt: TGTGCCTGGAGTGTACCCGGTAATGAGCAGTTCTTC

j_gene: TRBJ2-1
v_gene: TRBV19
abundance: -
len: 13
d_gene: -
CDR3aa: CASTDNSYNEQFF
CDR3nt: TGTGCCAGTACAGACAACTCCTACAATGAGCAGTTCTTC

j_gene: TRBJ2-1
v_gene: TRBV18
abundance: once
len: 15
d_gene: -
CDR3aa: CASSSLRAEDDEQFF
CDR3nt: TGTGCCAGCTCTTCCCTGAGAGCCGAGGACGATGAGCAGTTCTTC

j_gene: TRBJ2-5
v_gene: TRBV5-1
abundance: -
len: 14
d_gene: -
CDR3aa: CASARRHPAETQYF
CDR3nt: TGCGCCAGCGCCCGTCGGCACCCCGCGGAGACCCAGTACTTC

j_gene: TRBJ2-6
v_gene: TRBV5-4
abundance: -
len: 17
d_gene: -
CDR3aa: CASSLGSASSGANVLTF
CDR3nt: TGTGCCAGCAGCTTGGGGTCAGCAAGCTCTGGGGCCAACGTCCTGACTTTC

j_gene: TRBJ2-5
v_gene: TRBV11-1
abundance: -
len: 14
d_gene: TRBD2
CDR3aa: CATPSGASQETQYF
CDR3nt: TGTGCCACCCCTAGCGGGGCCTCCCAAGAGACCCAGTACTTC

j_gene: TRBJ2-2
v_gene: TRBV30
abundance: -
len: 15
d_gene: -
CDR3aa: CAWGPGVYHTGELFF
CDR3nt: TGTGCCTGGGGACCAGGGGTCTATCACACCGGGGAGCTGTTTTTT